The clone carrying this TCR beta chain was detected many times. Researchers took RNA transcripts and amplified the TCR beta CDR3 regions from them. The HTBI set primed first-round TCR CDR3 RT-PCR. TCRdb reanalysed the multiplex PCR reads using MiXCR and keeps one entry per CDR3 protein. This sample carries fewer than 750,000 distinct CDR3 sequences, just over 45% of them seen once, and the ten largest clones take 7.5% to 8.5%. This entry is derived from a study of T cells in Graves' hyperthyroidism and ophthalmopathy. The CDR3 runs to 17 residues. V shed 0 bases, J shed 1 base, and the junction held 7 bases outside the gene matches. Germline CDR1 LGHNA, CDR2 YSLEER.

The sample taken for sequencing was peripheral blood or thyroid tissue (not recorded which). The TCR comes from a woman younger than 30 with Graves' hyperthyroidism. The V and J genes are TRBV4-3 and TRBJ1-1, with 8 bases identical to TRBD1. Here the CDR3 reads CASSQDLQQGENTEAFF. The CDR3 bases are TGCGCCAGCAGCCAAGATCTTCAACAGGGGGAGAACACTGAAGCTTTCTTT.